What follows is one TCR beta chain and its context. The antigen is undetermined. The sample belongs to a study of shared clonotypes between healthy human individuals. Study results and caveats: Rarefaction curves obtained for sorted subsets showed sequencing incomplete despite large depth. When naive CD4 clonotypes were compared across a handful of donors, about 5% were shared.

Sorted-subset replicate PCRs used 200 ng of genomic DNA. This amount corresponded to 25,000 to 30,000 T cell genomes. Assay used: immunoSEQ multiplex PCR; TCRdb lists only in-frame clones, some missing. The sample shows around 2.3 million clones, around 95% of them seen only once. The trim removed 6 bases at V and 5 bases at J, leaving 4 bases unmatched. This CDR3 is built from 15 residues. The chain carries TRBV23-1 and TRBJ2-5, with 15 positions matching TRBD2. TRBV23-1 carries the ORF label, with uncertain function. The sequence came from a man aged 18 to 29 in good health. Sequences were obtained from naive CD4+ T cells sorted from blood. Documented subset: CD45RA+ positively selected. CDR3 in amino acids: CASSRGTSGGETQYF. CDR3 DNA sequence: TGCGCCAGCAGCCGAGGGACTAGCGGGGGGGAGACCCAGTACTTC.